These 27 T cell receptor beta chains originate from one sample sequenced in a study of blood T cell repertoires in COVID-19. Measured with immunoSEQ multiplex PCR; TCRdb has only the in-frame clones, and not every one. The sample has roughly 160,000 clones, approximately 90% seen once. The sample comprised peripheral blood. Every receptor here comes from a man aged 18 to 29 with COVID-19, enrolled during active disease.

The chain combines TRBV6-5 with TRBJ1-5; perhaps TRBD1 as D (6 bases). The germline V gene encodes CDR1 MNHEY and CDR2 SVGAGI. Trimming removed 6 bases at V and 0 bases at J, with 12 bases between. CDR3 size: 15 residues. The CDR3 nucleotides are TGTGCCAGCAGAGCCGACAGGTATAGCAATCAGCCCCAGCATTTT. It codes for CASRADRYSNQPQHF.

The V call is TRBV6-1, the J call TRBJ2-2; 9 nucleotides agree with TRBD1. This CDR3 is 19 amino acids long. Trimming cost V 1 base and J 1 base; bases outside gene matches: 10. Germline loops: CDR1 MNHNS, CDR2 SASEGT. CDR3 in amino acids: CASSEEGPGTGLNTGELFF. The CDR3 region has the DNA TGTGCCAGCAGTGAAGAGGGTCCCGGGACAGGGCTGAACACCGGGGAGCTGTTTTTT.

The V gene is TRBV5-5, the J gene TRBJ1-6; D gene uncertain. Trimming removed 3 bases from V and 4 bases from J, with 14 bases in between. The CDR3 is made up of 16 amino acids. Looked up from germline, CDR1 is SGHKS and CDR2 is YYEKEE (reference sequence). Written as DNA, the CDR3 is TGTGCCAGCAGCTCGCGCTCCGCGGGTTATAATTCACCCCTCCACTTT. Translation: CASSSRSAGYNSPLHF.

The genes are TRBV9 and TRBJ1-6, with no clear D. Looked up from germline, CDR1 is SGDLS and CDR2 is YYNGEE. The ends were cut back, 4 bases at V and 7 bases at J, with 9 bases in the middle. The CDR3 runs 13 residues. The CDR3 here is CASSPRVNSPLHF. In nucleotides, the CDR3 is TGTGCCAGCAGCCCCCGAGTCAATTCACCCCTCCACTTT.

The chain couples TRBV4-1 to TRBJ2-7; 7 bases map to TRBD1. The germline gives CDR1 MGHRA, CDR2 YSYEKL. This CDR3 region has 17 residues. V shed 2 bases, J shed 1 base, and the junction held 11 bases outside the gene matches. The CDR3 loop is CASSQRITGVTSYEQYF. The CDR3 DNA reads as TGCGCCAGCAGCCAAAGGATAACAGGGGTCACATCCTACGAGCAGTACTTC.

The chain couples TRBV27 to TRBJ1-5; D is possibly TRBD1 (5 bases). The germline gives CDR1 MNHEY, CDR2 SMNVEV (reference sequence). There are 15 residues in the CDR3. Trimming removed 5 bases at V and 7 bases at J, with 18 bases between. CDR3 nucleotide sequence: TGTGCCAGCAGTCCCCAGCGGGGCTTAGGACAGCCCCAGCATTTT. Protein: CASSPQRGLGQPQHF.

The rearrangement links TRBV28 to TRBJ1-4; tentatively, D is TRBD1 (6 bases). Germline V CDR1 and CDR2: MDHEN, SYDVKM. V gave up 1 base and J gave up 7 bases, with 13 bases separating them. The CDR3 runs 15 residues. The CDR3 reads CASSLLAGEGEKLFF. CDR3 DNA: TGTGCCAGCAGTTTATTGGCAGGGGAAGGTGAAAAACTGTTTTTT.

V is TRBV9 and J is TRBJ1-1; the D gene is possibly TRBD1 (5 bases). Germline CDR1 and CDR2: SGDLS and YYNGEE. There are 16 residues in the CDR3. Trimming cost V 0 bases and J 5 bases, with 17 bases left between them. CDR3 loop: CASSVGPPGERTEAFF. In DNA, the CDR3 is TGTGCCAGCAGCGTAGGCCCTCCGGGGGAAAGGACTGAAGCTTTCTTT.

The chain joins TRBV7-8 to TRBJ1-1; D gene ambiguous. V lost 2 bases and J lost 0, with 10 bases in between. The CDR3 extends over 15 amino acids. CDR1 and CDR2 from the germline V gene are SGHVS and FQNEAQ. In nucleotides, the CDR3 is TGTGCCAGCAGCTTATCGAGGTTCATGAACACTGAAGCTTTCTTT. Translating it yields CASSLSRFMNTEAFF.

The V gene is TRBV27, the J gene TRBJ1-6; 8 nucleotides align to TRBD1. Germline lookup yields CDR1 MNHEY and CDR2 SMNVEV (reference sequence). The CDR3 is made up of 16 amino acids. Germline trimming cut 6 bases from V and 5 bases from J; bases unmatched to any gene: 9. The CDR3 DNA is TGTGCCAGCAGAGAGCCAGGACAGGGTGATAATTCACCCCTCCACTTT. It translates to CASREPGQGDNSPLHF.

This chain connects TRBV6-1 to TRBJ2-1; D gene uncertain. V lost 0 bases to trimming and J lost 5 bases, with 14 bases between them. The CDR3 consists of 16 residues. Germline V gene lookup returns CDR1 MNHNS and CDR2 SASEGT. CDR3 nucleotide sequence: TGTGCCAGCAGTGAAGCAAGTCAGGTCAACAACAATGAGCAGTTCTTC. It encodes CASSEASQVNNNEQFF.

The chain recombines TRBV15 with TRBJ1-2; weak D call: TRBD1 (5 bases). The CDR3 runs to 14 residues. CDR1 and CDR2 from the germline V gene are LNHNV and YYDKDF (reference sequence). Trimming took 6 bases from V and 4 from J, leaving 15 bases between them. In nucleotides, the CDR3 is TGTGCCACCAGTCAGGGCAGGAGACTCTATGGCTACACCTTC. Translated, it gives CATSQGRRLYGYTF.

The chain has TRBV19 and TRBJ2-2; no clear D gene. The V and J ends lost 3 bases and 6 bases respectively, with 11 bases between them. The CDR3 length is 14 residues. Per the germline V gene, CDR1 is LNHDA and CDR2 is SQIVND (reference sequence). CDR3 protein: CASSIWQAPGELFF. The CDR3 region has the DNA TGTGCCAGTAGTATTTGGCAGGCCCCCGGGGAGCTGTTTTTT.

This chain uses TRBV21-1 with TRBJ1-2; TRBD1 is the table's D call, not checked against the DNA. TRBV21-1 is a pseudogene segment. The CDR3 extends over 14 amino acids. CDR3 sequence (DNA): TGTGCCAGCAGCACACAGACAGGGGGGTTTGGCTACACCTTC. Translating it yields CASSTQTGGFGYTF.

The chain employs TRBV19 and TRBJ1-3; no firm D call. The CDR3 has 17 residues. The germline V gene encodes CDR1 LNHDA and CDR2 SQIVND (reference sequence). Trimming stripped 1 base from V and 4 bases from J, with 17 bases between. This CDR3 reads CASSIVPPDREGNTIYF. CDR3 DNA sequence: TGTGCCAGTAGTATAGTCCCACCTGACCGGGAGGGAAACACCATATATTTT.

For the CDR3, the DNA is TGTGCCACCAGTGAATCCGGGACAGGGAGCACTGAAGCTTTCTTT. Encoded protein: CATSESGTGSTEAFF. This sequence joins TRBV24-1 and TRBJ1-1, with 9 bases aligning to TRBD1. The CDR3 consists of 15 residues. Unmatched junction bases numbered 6, after V lost 4 bases and J lost 4 bases. Germline CDR1 and CDR2: KGHDR and SFDVKD.

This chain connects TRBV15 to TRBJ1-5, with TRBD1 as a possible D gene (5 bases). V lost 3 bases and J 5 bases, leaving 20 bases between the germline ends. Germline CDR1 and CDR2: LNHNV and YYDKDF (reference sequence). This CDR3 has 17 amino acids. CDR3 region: CATSSPTGPLRDQPQHF. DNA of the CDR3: TGTGCCACCAGCAGCCCCACAGGCCCCTTAAGAGATCAGCCCCAGCATTTT.

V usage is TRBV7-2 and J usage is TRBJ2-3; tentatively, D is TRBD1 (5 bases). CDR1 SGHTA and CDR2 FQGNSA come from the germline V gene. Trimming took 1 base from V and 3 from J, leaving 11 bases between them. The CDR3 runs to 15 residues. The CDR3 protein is CASSLVGADTDTQYF. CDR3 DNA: TGTGCCAGCAGCTTAGTTGGGGCGGATACAGATACGCAGTATTTT.

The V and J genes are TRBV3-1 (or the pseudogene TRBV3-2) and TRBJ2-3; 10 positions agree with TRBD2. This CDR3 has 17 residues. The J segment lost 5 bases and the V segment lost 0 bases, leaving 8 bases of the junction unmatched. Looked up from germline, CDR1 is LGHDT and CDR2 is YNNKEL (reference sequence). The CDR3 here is CASSQDLLAGVEDTQYF. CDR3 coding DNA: TGTGCCAGCAGCCAAGATCTCCTAGCGGGAGTTGAAGATACGCAGTATTTT.

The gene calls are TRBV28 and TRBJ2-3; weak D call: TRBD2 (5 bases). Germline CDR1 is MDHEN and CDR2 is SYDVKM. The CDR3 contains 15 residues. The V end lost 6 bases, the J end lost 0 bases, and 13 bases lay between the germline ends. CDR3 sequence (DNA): TGTGCCAGCAGGCGGGCGGTGACTAGCACAGATACGCAGTATTTT. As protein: CASRRAVTSTDTQYF. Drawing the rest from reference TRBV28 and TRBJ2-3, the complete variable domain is DVKVTQSSRYLVKRTGEKVFLECVQDMDHENMFWYRQDPGLGLRLIYFSYDVKMKEKGDIPEGYSVSREKKERFSLILESASTNQTSMYLCASRRAVTSTDTQYFGPGTRLTVL.

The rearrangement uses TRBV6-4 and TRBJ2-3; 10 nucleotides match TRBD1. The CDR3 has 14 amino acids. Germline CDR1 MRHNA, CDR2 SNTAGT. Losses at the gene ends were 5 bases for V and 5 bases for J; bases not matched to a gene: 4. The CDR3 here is CASSPGQGGDTQYF. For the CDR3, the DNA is TGTGCCAGCAGTCCCGGACAGGGGGGAGATACGCAGTATTTT.

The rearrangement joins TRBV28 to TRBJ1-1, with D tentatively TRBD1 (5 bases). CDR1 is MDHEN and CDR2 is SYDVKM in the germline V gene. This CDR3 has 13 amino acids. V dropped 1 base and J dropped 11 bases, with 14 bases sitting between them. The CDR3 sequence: CASSLYRGVVAFF. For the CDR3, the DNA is TGTGCCAGCAGTTTATATCGGGGGGTGGTGGCTTTCTTT.

The CDR3 coding sequence is TGTGCCAGCAGTATATCATTAGCGGTCCTGAGGAGCGAGCAGTTCTTC. This translates into CASSISLAVLRSEQFF. The chain couples TRBV6-4 to TRBJ2-1, with a tentative D call TRBD2 (6 bases). Germline CDR1 is MRHNA and CDR2 is SNTAGT. V dropped 5 bases and J dropped 10 bases, with 24 bases sitting between them. The CDR3 runs to 16 residues.

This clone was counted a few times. CDR3 sequence reads: CAISEPGHGTEAFF. CDR3 in DNA: TGTGCCATCAGCGAGCCGGGACATGGGACTGAAGCTTTCTTT. The rearrangement uses TRBV10-3 and TRBJ1-1; D is possibly TRBD1 (6 bases). V shed 6 bases and J shed 5 bases, with 16 bases lying between them. The CDR3 loop spans 14 amino acids. Germline lookup yields CDR1 ENHRY and CDR2 SYGVKD.

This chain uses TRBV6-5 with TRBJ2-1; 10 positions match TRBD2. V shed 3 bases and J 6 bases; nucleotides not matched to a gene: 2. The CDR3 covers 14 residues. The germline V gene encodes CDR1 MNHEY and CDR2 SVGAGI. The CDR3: CASSYGLAVNEQFF. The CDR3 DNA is TGTGCCAGCAGTTATGGACTAGCGGTCAATGAGCAGTTCTTC.

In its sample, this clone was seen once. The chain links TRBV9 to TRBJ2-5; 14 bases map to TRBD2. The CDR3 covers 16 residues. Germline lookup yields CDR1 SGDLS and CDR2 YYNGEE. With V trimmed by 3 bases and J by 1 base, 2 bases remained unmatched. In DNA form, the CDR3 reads TGTGCCAGCAGCGCAGGGACTAGCGGGGGCCAAGAGACCCAGTACTTC. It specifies CASSAGTSGGQETQYF.

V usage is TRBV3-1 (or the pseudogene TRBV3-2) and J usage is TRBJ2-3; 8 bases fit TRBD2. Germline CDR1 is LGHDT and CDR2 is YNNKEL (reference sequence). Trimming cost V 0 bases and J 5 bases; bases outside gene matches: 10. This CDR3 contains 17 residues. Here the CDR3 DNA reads TGTGCCAGCAGCCAAGATATTGCGGGAGGACCACGAGATACGCAGTATTTT. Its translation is CASSQDIAGGPRDTQYF.